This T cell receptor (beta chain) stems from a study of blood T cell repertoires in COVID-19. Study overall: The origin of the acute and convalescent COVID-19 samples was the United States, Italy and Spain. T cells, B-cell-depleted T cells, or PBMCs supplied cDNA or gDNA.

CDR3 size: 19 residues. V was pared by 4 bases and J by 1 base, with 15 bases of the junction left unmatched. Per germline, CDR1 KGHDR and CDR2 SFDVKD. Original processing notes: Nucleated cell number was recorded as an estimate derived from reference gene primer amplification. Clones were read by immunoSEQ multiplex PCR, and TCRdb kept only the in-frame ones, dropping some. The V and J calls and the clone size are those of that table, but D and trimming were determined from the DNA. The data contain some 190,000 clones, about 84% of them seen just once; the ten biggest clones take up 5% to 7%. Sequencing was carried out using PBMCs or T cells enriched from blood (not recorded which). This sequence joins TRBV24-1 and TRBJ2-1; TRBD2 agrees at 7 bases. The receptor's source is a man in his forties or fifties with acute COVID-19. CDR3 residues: CATSENPASRAGSYNEQFF. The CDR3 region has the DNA TGTGCCACCAGTGAAAATCCAGCGAGTAGAGCGGGGTCCTACAATGAGCAGTTCTTC.